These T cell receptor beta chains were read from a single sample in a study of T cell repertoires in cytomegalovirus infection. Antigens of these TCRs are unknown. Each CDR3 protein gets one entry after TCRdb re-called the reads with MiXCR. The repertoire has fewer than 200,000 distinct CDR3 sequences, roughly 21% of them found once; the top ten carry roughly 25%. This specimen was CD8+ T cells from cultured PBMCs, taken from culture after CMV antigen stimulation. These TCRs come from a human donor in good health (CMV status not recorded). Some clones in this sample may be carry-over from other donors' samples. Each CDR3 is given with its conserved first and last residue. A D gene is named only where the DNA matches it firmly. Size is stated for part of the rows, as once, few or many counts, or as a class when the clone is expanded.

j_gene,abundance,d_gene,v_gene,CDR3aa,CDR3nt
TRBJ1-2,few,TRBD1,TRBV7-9,CASRRANGTGLYGYTF,TGTGCCAGCAGAAGGGCCAACGGGACAGGCCTCTATGGCTACACCTTC
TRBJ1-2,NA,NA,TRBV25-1,CASSELRGYGYTF,TGTGCCAGCAGTGAACTCAGGGGCTATGGCTACACCTTC
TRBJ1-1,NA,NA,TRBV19,CASSSEGRNTEAFF,TGTGCCAGTAGTTCGGAGGGCCGGAACACTGAAGCTTTCTTT
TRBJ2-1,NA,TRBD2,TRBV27,CASSPGLASNEQFF,TGTGCCAGCAGCCCGGGACTAGCTAGCAATGAGCAGTTCTTC
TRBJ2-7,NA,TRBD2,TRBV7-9,CASSPGTSSYEQYF,TGTGCCAGCAGCCCTGGGACTAGCTCCTACGAGCAGTACTTC
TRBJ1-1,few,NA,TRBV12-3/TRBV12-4,CASSSPENTEAFF,TGTGCCAGCAGTTCCCCGGAGAACACTGAAGCTTTCTTT
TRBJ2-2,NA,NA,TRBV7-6,CASSLRGRTNTGELFF,TGTGCCAGCAGCTTACGGGGGCGGACCAACACCGGGGAGCTGTTTTTT
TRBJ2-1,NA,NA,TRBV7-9,CASSPSGNNEQFF,TGTGCCAGCAGCCCCTCAGGGAACAATGAGCAGTTCTTC
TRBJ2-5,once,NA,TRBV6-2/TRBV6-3,CASLNRRFQETQYF,TGTGCCAGCCTCAACAGGCGCTTCCAAGAGACCCAGTACTTC
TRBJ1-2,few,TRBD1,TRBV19,CASSLDLGQGNGYTF,TGTGCCAGTAGCCTAGACCTGGGACAGGGAAACGGCTACACCTTC
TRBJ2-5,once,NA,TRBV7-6,CASSLVREAVETQYF,TGTGCCAGCAGCTTAGTCAGGGAGGCGGTTGAGACCCAGTACTTC
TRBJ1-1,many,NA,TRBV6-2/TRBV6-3,CASSTRWALRTEAFF,TGTGCCAGCAGTACTCGATGGGCCTTGCGCACTGAAGCTTTCTTT
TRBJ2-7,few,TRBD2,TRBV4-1,CASSLTSDYEQYF,TGCGCCAGCAGTCTGACTAGCGACTACGAGCAGTACTTC
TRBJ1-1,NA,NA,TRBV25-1,CASSELLGLNTEAFF,TGTGCCAGCAGTGAATTGCTGGGATTGAACACTGAAGCTTTCTTT
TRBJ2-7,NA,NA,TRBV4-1,CASSQVGDLDEQYF,TGCGCCAGCAGCCAAGTGGGGGACCTGGACGAGCAGTACTTC
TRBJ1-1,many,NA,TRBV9,CASSPRRQLNTEAFF,TGTGCCAGCAGCCCTAGGAGGCAGCTGAACACTGAAGCTTTCTTT
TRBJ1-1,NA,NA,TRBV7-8,CASSFLGVPNTEAFF,TGTGCCAGCAGCTTTTTGGGGGTCCCGAACACTGAAGCTTTCTTT
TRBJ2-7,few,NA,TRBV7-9,CASSSSKGSPRIYEQYF,TGTGCCAGCAGCTCCAGCAAGGGTAGCCCGAGGATCTACGAGCAGTACTTC
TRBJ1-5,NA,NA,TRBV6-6,CASRDRPYSNQPQHF,TGTGCCAGCAGGGACAGACCTTATAGCAATCAGCCCCAGCATTTT
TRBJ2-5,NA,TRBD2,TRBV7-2,CASTLNRGGKETQYF,TGTGCCAGCACCCTAAATCGGGGGGGGAAAGAGACCCAGTACTTC
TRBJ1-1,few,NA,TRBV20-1,CSALPAEAFF,TGCAGTGCTCTACCGGCCGAAGCTTTCTTT
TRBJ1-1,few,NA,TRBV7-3,CASSPSGTGNTEAFF,TGTGCCAGCAGCCCCTCTGGGACCGGGAACACTGAAGCTTTCTTT
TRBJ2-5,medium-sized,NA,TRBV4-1,CASSQGGRETQYF,TGCGCCAGCAGCCAAGGAGGGCGGGAGACCCAGTACTTC
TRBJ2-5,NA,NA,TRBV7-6,CASSPRDTMRETQYF,TGTGCCAGCAGCCCGCGGGACACAATGAGGGAGACCCAGTACTTC
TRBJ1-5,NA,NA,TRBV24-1,CATSAGGNQPQHF,TGTGCCACCAGTGCCGGGGGGAATCAGCCCCAGCATTTT
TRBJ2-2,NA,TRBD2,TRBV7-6,CASSLSGTSGGTGELFF,TGTGCCAGCAGCTTATCCGGGACTAGCGGGGGGACCGGGGAGCTGTTTTTT
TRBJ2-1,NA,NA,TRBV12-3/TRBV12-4,CATGGGDDNEQFF,TGTGCCACCGGCGGGGGCGACGACAATGAGCAGTTCTTC
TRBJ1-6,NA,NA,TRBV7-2,CASSPIGGYYNSPLHF,TGTGCCAGCAGCCCGATTGGGGGTTACTATAATTCACCCCTCCACTTT
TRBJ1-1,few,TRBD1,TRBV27,CASSSRQGWGSYTEAFF,TGTGCCAGCAGTTCGCGACAGGGTTGGGGCTCGTACACTGAAGCTTTCTTT
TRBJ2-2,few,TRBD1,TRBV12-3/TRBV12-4,CASSLSRDSWTGELFF,TGTGCCAGCAGTTTATCCCGGGACAGCTGGACCGGGGAGCTGTTTTTT